This TCR beta chain is from a study of T cell responses to AZD1222 COVID-19 vaccine. As to this clone: The antigen remains unidentified.

The V and J ends lost 8 bases and 5 bases respectively, with 22 bases between them. The CDR3 is made up of 16 amino acids. Looked up from germline, CDR1 is MNHEY and CDR2 is SMNVEV (reference sequence). Assay: immunoSEQ multiplex PCR; the TCRdb copy retains only in-frame clones and omits some. The table includes some 140,000 clones, approximately 90% detected once. Study findings and constraints: The sample set comprised mostly white British donors with more females, and clonal diversity was possibly underestimated. CD4 TCRs linked to vaccination spanned spike, dominating at 160-218 and 743-854. Repertoire sampling was restricted to post-peak T cell response timepoints.

This chain joins TRBV27 and TRBJ1-5; D perhaps matches TRBD1 (6 bases). Sequences were derived from peripheral blood, sampled on day 0 of AZD1222 vaccination. The source of this sequence is an adult in good health. The CDR3 spells CASGTARGTPDQPQHF. DNA of the CDR3: TGTGCCAGCGGAACCGCCCGGGGGACACCAGATCAGCCCCAGCATTTT.